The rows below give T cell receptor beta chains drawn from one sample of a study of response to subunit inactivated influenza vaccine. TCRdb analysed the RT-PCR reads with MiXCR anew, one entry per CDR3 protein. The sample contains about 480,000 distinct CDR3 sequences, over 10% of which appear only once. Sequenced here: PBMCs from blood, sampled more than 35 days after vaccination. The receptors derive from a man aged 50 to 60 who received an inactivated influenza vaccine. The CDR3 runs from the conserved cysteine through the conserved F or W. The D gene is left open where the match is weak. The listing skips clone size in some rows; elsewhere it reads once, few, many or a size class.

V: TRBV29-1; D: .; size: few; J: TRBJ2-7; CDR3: CSVETGAVGEQYF; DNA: TGCAGCGTTGAAACGGGGGCCGTCGGGGAGCAGTACTTC
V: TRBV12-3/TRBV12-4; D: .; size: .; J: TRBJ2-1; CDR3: CASSFQVQLNEQFF; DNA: TGTGCCAGCAGTTTTCAGGTCCAGCTCAATGAGCAGTTCTTC
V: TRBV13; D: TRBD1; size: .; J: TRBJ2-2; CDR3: CASSSNIRDRNTGELFF; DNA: TGTGCCAGCAGCTCAAACATCCGGGACAGGAACACCGGGGAGCTGTTTTTT
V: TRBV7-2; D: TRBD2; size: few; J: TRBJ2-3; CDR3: CASSLLAGSSTDTQYF; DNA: TGTGCCAGCAGCTTGCTAGCGGGATCTAGCACAGATACGCAGTATTTT
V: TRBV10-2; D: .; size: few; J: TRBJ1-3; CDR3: CASSESKLTGPGNTIYF; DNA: TGCGCCAGCAGTGAGTCTAAACTTACAGGGCCTGGAAACACCATATATTTT
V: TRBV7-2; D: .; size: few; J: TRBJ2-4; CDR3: CASSVEGNIQYF; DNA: TGTGCCAGCAGCGTAGAGGGTAACATTCAGTACTTC
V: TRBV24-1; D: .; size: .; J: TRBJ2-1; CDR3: CATSDPLREQFF; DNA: TGTGCCACCAGTGATCCCCTACGGGAGCAGTTCTTC
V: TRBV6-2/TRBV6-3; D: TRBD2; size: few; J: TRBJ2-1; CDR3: CASSYSPTPGLAGTYNEQFF; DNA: TGTGCCAGCAGTTACTCGCCAACCCCAGGATTAGCGGGAACCTACAATGAGCAGTTCTTC
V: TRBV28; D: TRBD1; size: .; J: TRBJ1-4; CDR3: CASSPAGTGTEKLFF; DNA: TGTGCCAGCAGTCCGGCCGGGACAGGGACTGAAAAACTGTTTTTT
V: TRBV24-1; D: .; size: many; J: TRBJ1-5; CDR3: CATSDQVYSNQPQHF; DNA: TGTGCCACCAGTGACCAAGTCTATAGCAATCAGCCCCAGCATTTT
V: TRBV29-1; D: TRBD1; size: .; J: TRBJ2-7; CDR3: CSVWTGTYEQYF; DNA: TGCAGCGTTTGGACAGGCACCTACGAGCAGTACTTC
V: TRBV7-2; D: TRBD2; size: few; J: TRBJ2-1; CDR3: CASSTSGGLSYNEQFF; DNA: TGTGCCAGCAGCACTAGCGGGGGTCTTTCCTACAATGAGCAGTTCTTC
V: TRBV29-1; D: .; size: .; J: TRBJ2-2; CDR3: CSVDGWGDSGDTGELFF; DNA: TGCAGCGTTGACGGCTGGGGGGACAGTGGTGACACCGGGGAGCTGTTTTTT
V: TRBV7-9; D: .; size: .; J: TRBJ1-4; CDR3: CASSLSELSNEKLFF; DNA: TGTGCCAGCAGCTTATCCGAGTTGAGTAATGAAAAACTGTTTTTT
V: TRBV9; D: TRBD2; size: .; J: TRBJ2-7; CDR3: CASSPWGGGGYEQYF; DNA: TGTGCCAGCAGCCCGTGGGGCGGGGGGGGCTACGAGCAGTACTTC
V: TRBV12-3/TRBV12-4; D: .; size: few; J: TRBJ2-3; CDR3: CASSLDGIDTQYF; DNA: TGTGCCAGCAGCCTAGATGGTATAGATACGCAGTATTTT
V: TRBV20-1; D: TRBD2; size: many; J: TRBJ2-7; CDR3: CSASPSGNNEQYF; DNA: TGCAGTGCTAGTCCCAGCGGGAACAACGAGCAGTACTTC
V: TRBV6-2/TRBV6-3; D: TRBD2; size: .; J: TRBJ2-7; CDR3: CASSSQGDSGRPAPYEQYF; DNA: TGTGCCAGCAGTTCCCAAGGAGATAGCGGGAGGCCTGCCCCCTACGAGCAGTACTTC
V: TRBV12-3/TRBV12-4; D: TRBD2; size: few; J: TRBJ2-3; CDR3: CASSLGLGLALTDTQYF; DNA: TGTGCCAGCAGTTTAGGTCTGGGACTAGCGCTCACAGATACGCAGTATTTT
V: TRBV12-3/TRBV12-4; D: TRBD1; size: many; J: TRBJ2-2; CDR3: CASSALLGQGNTGELFF; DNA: TGTGCCAGCAGTGCCCTTCTGGGACAGGGCAACACCGGGGAGCTGTTTTTT
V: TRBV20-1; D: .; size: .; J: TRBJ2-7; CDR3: CSAREQREPKQYEQYF; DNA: TGCAGTGCTAGAGAGCAAAGAGAGCCCAAGCAATACGAGCAGTACTTC
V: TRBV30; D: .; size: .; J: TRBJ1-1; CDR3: CAWKLTTNTEAFF; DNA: TGTGCCTGGAAGTTGACCACGAACACTGAAGCTTTCTTT
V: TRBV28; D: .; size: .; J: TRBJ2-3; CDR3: CASSFSSPSTDTQYF; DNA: TGTGCCAGCAGTTTCTCTAGCCCTAGCACAGATACGCAGTATTTT
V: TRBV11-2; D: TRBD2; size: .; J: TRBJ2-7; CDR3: CASSSLAGEEYEQYF; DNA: TGTGCCAGCAGCTCCTTAGCGGGGGAGGAATACGAGCAGTACTTC
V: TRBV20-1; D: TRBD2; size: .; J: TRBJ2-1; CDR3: CSARERGYNEQFF; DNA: TGCAGTGCTAGAGAGCGGGGGTACAATGAGCAGTTCTTC
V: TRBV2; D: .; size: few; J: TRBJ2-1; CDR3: CASNLRGQHNEQFF; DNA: TGTGCCAGCAACCTTCGGGGACAACACAATGAGCAGTTCTTC
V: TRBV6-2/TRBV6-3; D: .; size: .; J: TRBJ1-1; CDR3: CASSLGRRDPNTEAFF; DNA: TGTGCCAGCAGTTTGGGACGGCGAGATCCGAACACTGAAGCTTTCTTT
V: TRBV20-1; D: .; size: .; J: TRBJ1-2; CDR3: CSAVLNYGYTF; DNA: TGCAGTGCTGTCCTAAACTATGGCTACACCTTC
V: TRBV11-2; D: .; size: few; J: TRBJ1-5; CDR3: CASSLDYGQPQHF; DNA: TGTGCCAGCAGCTTAGATTATGGACAGCCCCAGCATTTT
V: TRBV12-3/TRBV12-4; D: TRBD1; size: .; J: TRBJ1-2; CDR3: CASSEDRVLNYTF; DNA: TGTGCCAGCAGTGAGGACAGGGTTCTCAACTACACCTTC
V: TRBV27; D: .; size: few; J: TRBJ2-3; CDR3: CASRESSTDTQYF; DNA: TGTGCCAGCAGGGAGTCTAGCACAGATACGCAGTATTTT
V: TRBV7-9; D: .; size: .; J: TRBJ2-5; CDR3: CASSFGPMGETQYF; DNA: TGTGCCAGCAGCTTTGGACCCATGGGAGAGACCCAGTACTTC
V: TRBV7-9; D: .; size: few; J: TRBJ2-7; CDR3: CASSTDRQYF; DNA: TGTGCCAGCAGCACGGACCGACAGTACTTC
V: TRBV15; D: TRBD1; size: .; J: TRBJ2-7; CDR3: CATSRVTGGYEQYF; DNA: TGTGCCACCAGCAGGGTTACAGGGGGCTACGAGCAGTACTTC
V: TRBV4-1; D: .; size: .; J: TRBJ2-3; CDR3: CASSRYRAGPSTDTQYF; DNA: TGCGCCAGCAGCCGCTATAGGGCAGGACCTAGCACAGATACGCAGTATTTT
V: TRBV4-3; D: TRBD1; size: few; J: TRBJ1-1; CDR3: CASSQDTGVTEAFF; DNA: TGCGCCAGCAGCCAGGACACAGGGGTAACTGAAGCTTTCTTT
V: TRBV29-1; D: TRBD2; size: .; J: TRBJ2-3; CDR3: CSRLADNVCLWSTQYF; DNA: TGCAGTAGACTAGCGGACAACGTTTGCCTCTGGAGTACGCAGTATTTT
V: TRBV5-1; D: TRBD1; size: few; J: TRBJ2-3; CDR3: CASSLEPTGSPRDTQYF; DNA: TGCGCCAGCAGCTTGGAACCGACAGGGAGCCCACGGGATACGCAGTATTTT
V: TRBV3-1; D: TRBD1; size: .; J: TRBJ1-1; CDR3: CASRNGQGLMNTEAFF; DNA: TGTGCCAGCAGAAACGGACAGGGCCTTATGAACACTGAAGCTTTCTTT
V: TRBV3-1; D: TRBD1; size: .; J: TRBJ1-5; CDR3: CASSQGQGDNQPQHF; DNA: TGTGCCAGCAGCCAAGGACAGGGGGACAATCAGCCCCAGCATTTT
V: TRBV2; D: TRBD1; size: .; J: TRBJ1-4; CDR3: CASRPRQGTNEKLFF; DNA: TGTGCCAGCAGGCCGAGACAGGGAACTAATGAAAAACTGTTTTTT
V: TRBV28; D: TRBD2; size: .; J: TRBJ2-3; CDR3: CASSSTSASTDTQYF; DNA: TGTGCCAGCAGCTCTACTAGCGCCAGCACAGATACGCAGTATTTT
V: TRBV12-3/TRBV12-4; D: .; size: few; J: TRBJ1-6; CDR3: CASMEGRFYNSPLHF; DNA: TGTGCCAGCATGGAGGGGAGGTTCTATAATTCACCCCTCCACTTT
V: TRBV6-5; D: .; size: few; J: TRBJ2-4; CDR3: CASSYSGVPGNIQYF; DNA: TGTGCCAGCAGTTACTCGGGAGTACCAGGGAACATTCAGTACTTC
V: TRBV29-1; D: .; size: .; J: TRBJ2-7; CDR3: CSVEIRDSSGEQYF; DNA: TGCAGCGTTGAGATTCGGGACTCCTCGGGTGAGCAGTACTTC
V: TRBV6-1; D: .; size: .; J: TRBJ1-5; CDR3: CASSRGFRQPQHF; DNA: TGTGCCAGCAGTAGGGGGTTTAGGCAGCCCCAGCATTTT
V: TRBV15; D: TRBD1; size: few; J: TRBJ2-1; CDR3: CATSKGQGAINEQFF; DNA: TGTGCCACCAGCAAAGGACAGGGGGCAATCAATGAGCAGTTCTTC
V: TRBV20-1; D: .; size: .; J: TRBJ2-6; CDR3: CSAPRVGVRSGANVLTF; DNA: TGCAGTGCCCCCAGAGTGGGGGTTAGGTCTGGGGCCAACGTCCTGACTTTC
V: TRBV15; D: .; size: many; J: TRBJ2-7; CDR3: CATSRDVGYEQYF; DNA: TGTGCCACCAGCAGAGATGTAGGGTACGAGCAGTACTTC